This T cell receptor (beta chain) was retrieved from a study of OX40 agonist ivuxolimab in advanced cancers. Study context: Across the patients, intravenous ivuxolimab was delivered every 2 weeks at 0.01 to 10 mg/kg. Eligibility admitted prior anti-PD-1, anti-PD-L1 or anti-CTLA-4 therapy; 40% had some.

Germline values: CDR1 SGHVS, CDR2 FNYEAQ. The ends lost 0 bases at V and 5 bases at J; junction bases unmatched: 13. This CDR3 region has 19 residues. Assay: immunoSEQ multiplex PCR; the TCRdb copy retains only in-frame clones and omits some. Counted here are fewer than 100,000 clones, roughly 91% occurring once; the ten biggest clones make up approximately 0.3%. The sequence was collected from an adult with an advanced solid tumor such as melanoma, head and neck, liver or kidney cancer. The sample here was CD4+ or CD8+ T cells sorted from blood, taken in a trial of the OX40 agonist ivuxolimab. The J gene is TRBJ2-3, the V gene TRBV7-6, with 11 bases lining up with TRBD2. In nucleotides, the CDR3 is TGTGCCAGCAGCTTAGCGCCCAGGTGGACTAGCGGGCCACAAGATACGCAGTATTTT. Translation: CASSLAPRWTSGPQDTQYF.